These 27 T cell receptor beta chains were all obtained from the same sample, sequenced in a study of naive and memory T cell subsets. TCR cDNA received a 3' ligated oligonucleotide that carried a UMI. Amplification of ligated cDNA took four PCR rounds with SP2 and nested alpha and beta constant primers. TCRdb reanalysed the 5' RACE reads using MiXCR and keeps one entry per CDR3 protein. This sample has around 56,000 distinct CDR3 sequences; 7.6% occur once, and the top ten carry roughly 9.8%. The source is a female donor in good health.

This clonotype was seen a handful of times. The chain joins TRBV5-1 to TRBJ2-5, with TRBD2 matching 8 bases. The CDR3 runs to 16 residues. CDR1 SGHRS and CDR2 YFSETQ come from the germline V gene. J was trimmed by 1 base and V by 2 bases; bases with no gene match: 7. The CDR3 spells CASSLQAGVLQETQYF. The CDR3 coding sequence is TGCGCCAGCAGCTTACAAGCGGGGGTGCTCCAAGAGACCCAGTACTTC.

The rearrangement links TRBV2 to TRBJ2-3; 15 nucleotides match TRBD2. CDR3 size: 16 residues. Looked up from germline, CDR1 is SNHLY and CDR2 is FYNNEI. The trim removed 1 base at V and 11 bases at J, leaving 7 bases unmatched. The chain's CDR3 is CASSEERGLAGGGQYF. For the CDR3, the DNA is TGTGCCAGCAGTGAAGAAAGAGGACTAGCGGGGGGGGGGCAGTATTTT.

The chain combines TRBV6-5 with TRBJ2-7; 9 bases agree with TRBD1. CDR1 is MNHEY, CDR2 SVGAGI, per germline. This CDR3 is 16 amino acids long. Unmatched junction bases numbered 12, after V lost 5 bases and J lost 4 bases. The CDR3 sequence: CASSPLQGAKMYEQYF. DNA of the CDR3: TGTGCCAGCAGTCCCTTACAGGGGGCGAAAATGTACGAGCAGTACTTC.

The rearrangement uses TRBV7-2 and TRBJ1-1, with a possible D match to TRBD1 (6 bases). Germline V gives CDR1 SGHTA, CDR2 FQGNSA. The CDR3 contains 15 residues. Trimming left V 1 base short and J 9 bases short, with 18 bases between. CDR3: CASSLEVRHGDKAFF. In nucleotides, the CDR3 is TGTGCCAGCAGCTTAGAAGTAAGGCATGGGGACAAAGCTTTCTTT.

The chain recombines TRBV29-1 with TRBJ1-4; tentatively, D is TRBD1 (5 bases). Germline V gene data show CDR1 as SQVTM and CDR2 as ANQGSEA. There are 15 residues in the CDR3. V was clipped by 5 bases and J by 0 bases, with 13 bases between them. The CDR3 is CSVKGNLATNEKLFF. The CDR3 DNA is TGCAGCGTTAAGGGGAACCTTGCAACTAATGAAAAACTGTTTTTT.

This clonotype was recorded many times. The chain carries TRBV10-3 and TRBJ1-1; D not certain. Looked up from germline, CDR1 is ENHRY and CDR2 is SYGVKD. The CDR3 extends over 14 amino acids. Trimming pared 5 bases from V and 3 bases from J, leaving 13 bases between. The CDR3 DNA sequence: TGTGCCATCAGTATGGTAGGATTAGACACTGAAGCTTTCTTT. Encoded protein: CAISMVGLDTEAFF.

This clonotype occurred many times. The chain recombines TRBV7-3 with TRBJ2-7; 7 nucleotides match TRBD2. CDR3 size: 12 residues. J gave up 2 bases and V 10 bases, and 5 bases lay outside the gene matches. CDR1 is SGHTA and CDR2 is FQGTGA in the germline V gene. The CDR3 coding sequence is TGTGCCACCCCCGGGACTACCTACGAGCAGTACTTC. This gives the protein CATPGTTYEQYF.

This clonotype appeared many times. The rearrangement links TRBV2 to TRBJ1-1; D remains ambiguous. This CDR3 contains 15 residues. The V end was cut by 6 bases, the J end by 1 base, with 15 bases between. The germline V gene encodes CDR1 SNHLY and CDR2 FYNNEI. The CDR3 spells CASRHRDISNTEAFF. The CDR3 DNA reads TGTGCCAGCAGACACAGAGACATTTCGAACACTGAAGCTTTCTTT.

This clonotype has a count of ten or more. V is TRBV24-1 and J is TRBJ1-1; 7 bases map to TRBD1. Germline values: CDR1 KGHDR, CDR2 SFDVKD. Trimming cost V 5 bases and J 11 bases; bases outside gene matches: 7. The CDR3 sequence is 12 residues long. The CDR3 reads CATSAATGMAFF. CDR3 sequence (DNA): TGTGCCACCAGTGCCGCGACAGGGATGGCTTTCTTT.

This chain links TRBV13 with TRBJ1-2; D remains ambiguous. Germline V gives CDR1 PRHDT, CDR2 FYEKMQ (reference sequence). V lost 5 bases, J lost 0 bases, and 4 bases lay in between. The CDR3 has 12 amino acids. CDR3 amino acids: CASSRTNYGYTF. For the CDR3, the DNA is TGTGCCAGCAGCCGGACTAACTATGGCTACACCTTC.

As concerns this clonotype: This clone may be a read error of a much larger clone one base away. This chain joins TRBV7-2 and TRBJ2-7, with unresolved D. The CDR3 length is 13 residues. CDR1 and CDR2 (germline): SGHTA, FQGNSA. Here the CDR3 DNA reads TGTGTCAGCAGCTTAGGGCGGCCCTACGAGCAGTACTTC. Residues: CVSSLGRPYEQYF.

Remarks on this clonotype: This may arise from a read error, as a much more abundant clone is one base away. J is TRBJ1-2 and V is TRBV5-1; D perhaps matches TRBD1 (6 bases). The CDR3 sequence is 15 residues long. V lost 2 bases to trimming and J lost 7 bases, with 18 bases between them. The germline CDR1 and CDR2 sequences are SGHRS and YFSETQ. The CDR3 reads CASSLLGTLCGGYTF. The CDR3 DNA is TGCGCCAGCAGCTTATTGGGGACACTCTGTGGTGGCTACACCTTC.

Many counts were recorded for this clonotype. The chain is built from TRBV30 and TRBJ1-6; TRBD1 aligns across 8 bases. Germline V gives CDR1 GTSNPN, CDR2 SVGIG (reference sequence). The CDR3 totals 12 residues. Here the CDR3 DNA reads TGTGGGTTGGACAGGGAGAATTCACCCCTCCACTTT. Its protein is CGLDRENSPLHF.

The chain joins TRBV28 to TRBJ1-5; possible D gene TRBD1, 5 bases. The germline gives CDR1 MDHEN, CDR2 SYDVKM. The CDR3 runs to 14 residues. V was cut by 3 bases and J by 7 bases, with 13 bases left in between. The CDR3 DNA reads TGTGCCAGCAGTTTCGAGGGACTAGGACAGCCCCAGCATTTT. Its translation is CASSFEGLGQPQHF.

The rearrangement uses TRBV7-2 and TRBJ2-5, with no clear D. CDR1 and CDR2 from the germline V gene are SGHTA and FQGNSA. This CDR3 is built from 15 residues. Trimming shortened V by 5 bases and J by 1 base, and 14 bases separated the two germline ends. CDR3 nucleotides: TGTGCCAGCAGCCGGCCGTTCGGTGGCCAAGAGACCCAGTACTTC. Protein product: CASSRPFGGQETQYF.

This clonotype has a count of ten or more. The chain recombines TRBV7-2 with TRBJ2-2; D may be TRBD1 (5 bases). The CDR3 spans 15 residues. V was shortened by 1 base and J by 1 base, with 7 bases between the two germline ends. Germline V lookup: CDR1 SGHTA, CDR2 FQGNSA. DNA of the CDR3: TGTGCCAGCAGCTTAGGACAGATGAACACCGGGGAGCTGTTTTTT. It is translated as CASSLGQMNTGELFF.

This clonotype was observed a few times. The CDR3 sequence is CSAKVPDSYNEQFF. CDR3 coding DNA: TGCAGTGCTAAGGTACCGGACTCCTACAATGAGCAGTTCTTC. This rearrangement joins TRBV20-1 to TRBJ2-1, with unresolved D. The CDR3 runs 14 residues. Germline V gene sequence: CDR1 DFQATT, CDR2 SNEGSKA (reference sequence). V was pared by 4 bases and J by 0 bases, with 10 bases between.

This clonotype came up many times. The gene calls are TRBV12-3 or TRBV12-4 and TRBJ2-5; TRBD1 or TRBD2 may be the D gene (5 bases each). This CDR3 spans 15 amino acids. Trimming took off 2 bases at V and 2 bases at J, with 12 bases between the two ends. The CDR3 DNA sequence: TGTGCCAGCAGTTTAAGGGACCTTACACAAGAGACCCAGTACTTC. Its protein is CASSLRDLTQETQYF.

This clonotype was observed many times. V is TRBV18 and J is TRBJ1-4; 9 bases match TRBD1. The V and J ends lost 3 bases and 6 bases, in that order; junction bases with no gene match: 8. Germline V CDR1 and CDR2: KGHSH, LQKENI. There are 16 residues in the CDR3. The CDR3 region has the DNA TGTGCCAGCTCACCGCGCTTACAGGGGGCTGATGAAAAACTGTTTTTT. It encodes CASSPRLQGADEKLFF.

This clonotype appeared many times. This sequence joins TRBV20-1 and TRBJ1-4, with a tentative D call TRBD1 (6 bases). Germline assignment: CDR1 DFQATT and CDR2 SNEGSKA (reference sequence). Trimming removed 2 bases at V and 8 bases at J, with 15 bases between. CDR3 length: 14 amino acids. The CDR3 sequence is CSARTPGDYEKLFF. For the CDR3, the DNA is TGCAGTGCTAGAACTCCAGGGGATTACGAAAAACTGTTTTTT.

This clonotype has just a few counts. This rearrangement joins TRBV5-5 to TRBJ2-2; TRBD1 matches 9 bases. The CDR3 runs 13 residues. V lost 4 bases and J lost 7; bases outside the gene matches: 2. Germline loops: CDR1 SGHKS, CDR2 YYEKEE (reference sequence). This CDR3 reads CASSVTGGGELFF. The CDR3 bases are TGTGCCAGCAGCGTGACAGGGGGCGGGGAGCTGTTTTTT.

This clonotype was seen only a few times. The V gene is TRBV28, the J gene TRBJ2-3, with no clear D. The CDR3 spans 14 residues. Germline V gene data show CDR1 as MDHEN and CDR2 as SYDVKM. Trimming removed 3 bases at V and 4 bases at J, with 11 bases between. CDR3 sequence: CASSFERSADTQYF. CDR3 nucleotide sequence: TGTGCCAGCAGTTTCGAGAGGTCAGCAGATACGCAGTATTTT.

This chain uses TRBV12-3 or TRBV12-4 with TRBJ2-1; D is undetermined. V lost 1 base and J 4 bases, leaving 8 bases between the germline ends. The CDR3 extends over 14 amino acids. The CDR3 DNA reads as TGTGCCAGCAGTTTAGGGGGTGGATACAATGAGCAGTTCTTC. As protein: CASSLGGGYNEQFF.

This chain links TRBV18 with TRBJ2-7, with D perhaps being TRBD1 or TRBD2 (5 bases each). The V gene lost 6 bases and the J gene lost 2 bases, with 17 bases spanning the gap. This CDR3 has 15 amino acids. Germline CDR1 KGHSH, CDR2 LQKENI. CDR3 loop: CASSAQGERTYEQYF. Here the CDR3 DNA reads TGTGCCAGCTCCGCGCAGGGAGAACGTACCTACGAGCAGTACTTC.

This clonotype was seen at least ten times. CDR3 sequence: CASDITLGNQPQHF. In DNA, the CDR3 is TGTGCTAGTGATATTACGCTGGGCAATCAGCCCCAGCATTTT. The chain recombines TRBV12-5 with TRBJ1-5; D call uncertain. The V gene lost 7 bases and the J gene lost 2 bases, with 12 bases spanning the gap. Germline CDR1 LGHNT, CDR2 FRNRAP. The CDR3 covers 14 residues.

This clonotype occurred a few times. The chain couples TRBV20-1 to TRBJ2-7; 10 positions match TRBD1. The germline V gene encodes CDR1 DFQATT and CDR2 SNEGSKA (reference sequence). This CDR3 is built from 12 residues. V lost 6 bases to trimming and J lost 3 bases; unmatched junction nucleotides: 2. CDR3 region: CSAGQGLYEQYF. The CDR3, as DNA: TGCAGTGCGGGACAGGGGCTCTACGAGCAGTACTTC.

V usage is TRBV15 and J usage is TRBJ2-3; D gene ambiguous. Germline values: CDR1 LNHNV, CDR2 YYDKDF (reference sequence). Trimming removed 1 base at V and 2 bases at J, with 13 bases between. CDR3 size: 16 residues. The CDR3 loop is CATSRVRGSSTDTQYF. The DNA of the CDR3 is TGTGCCACCAGCAGAGTCCGTGGCAGTTCCACAGATACGCAGTATTTT.